The TCR beta chain under discussion was sequenced for a study of cytomegalovirus exposure and HLA in healthy donors. Study-wide results and limits: It was likely that a cluster of highly shared sequence variants was a sequencing artifact.

The V gene's germline CDR1 is SNHLY and CDR2 FYNNEI. This CDR3 region has 16 residues. Trimming left V 3 bases short and J 2 bases short, with 14 bases between. The PCR contained 60 Vbeta and 13 Jbeta primers. Using immunoSEQ multiplex PCR, the repertoire was profiled, and TCRdb retains in-frame clones only, with some absent. The sample holds around 100,000 clones, 74% seen once. A note on this clone: Its antigen is not identified.

This clonotype originated in a man aged 45-65 years in good health and CMV-seropositive. The rearrangement links TRBV2 to TRBJ1-3; D not resolved. Sequenced material: PBMCs. In DNA form, the CDR3 reads TGTGCCAGCAGTGACAAGGGAGTAAGGACTGGAAACACCATATATTTT. It encodes CASSDKGVRTGNTIYF.